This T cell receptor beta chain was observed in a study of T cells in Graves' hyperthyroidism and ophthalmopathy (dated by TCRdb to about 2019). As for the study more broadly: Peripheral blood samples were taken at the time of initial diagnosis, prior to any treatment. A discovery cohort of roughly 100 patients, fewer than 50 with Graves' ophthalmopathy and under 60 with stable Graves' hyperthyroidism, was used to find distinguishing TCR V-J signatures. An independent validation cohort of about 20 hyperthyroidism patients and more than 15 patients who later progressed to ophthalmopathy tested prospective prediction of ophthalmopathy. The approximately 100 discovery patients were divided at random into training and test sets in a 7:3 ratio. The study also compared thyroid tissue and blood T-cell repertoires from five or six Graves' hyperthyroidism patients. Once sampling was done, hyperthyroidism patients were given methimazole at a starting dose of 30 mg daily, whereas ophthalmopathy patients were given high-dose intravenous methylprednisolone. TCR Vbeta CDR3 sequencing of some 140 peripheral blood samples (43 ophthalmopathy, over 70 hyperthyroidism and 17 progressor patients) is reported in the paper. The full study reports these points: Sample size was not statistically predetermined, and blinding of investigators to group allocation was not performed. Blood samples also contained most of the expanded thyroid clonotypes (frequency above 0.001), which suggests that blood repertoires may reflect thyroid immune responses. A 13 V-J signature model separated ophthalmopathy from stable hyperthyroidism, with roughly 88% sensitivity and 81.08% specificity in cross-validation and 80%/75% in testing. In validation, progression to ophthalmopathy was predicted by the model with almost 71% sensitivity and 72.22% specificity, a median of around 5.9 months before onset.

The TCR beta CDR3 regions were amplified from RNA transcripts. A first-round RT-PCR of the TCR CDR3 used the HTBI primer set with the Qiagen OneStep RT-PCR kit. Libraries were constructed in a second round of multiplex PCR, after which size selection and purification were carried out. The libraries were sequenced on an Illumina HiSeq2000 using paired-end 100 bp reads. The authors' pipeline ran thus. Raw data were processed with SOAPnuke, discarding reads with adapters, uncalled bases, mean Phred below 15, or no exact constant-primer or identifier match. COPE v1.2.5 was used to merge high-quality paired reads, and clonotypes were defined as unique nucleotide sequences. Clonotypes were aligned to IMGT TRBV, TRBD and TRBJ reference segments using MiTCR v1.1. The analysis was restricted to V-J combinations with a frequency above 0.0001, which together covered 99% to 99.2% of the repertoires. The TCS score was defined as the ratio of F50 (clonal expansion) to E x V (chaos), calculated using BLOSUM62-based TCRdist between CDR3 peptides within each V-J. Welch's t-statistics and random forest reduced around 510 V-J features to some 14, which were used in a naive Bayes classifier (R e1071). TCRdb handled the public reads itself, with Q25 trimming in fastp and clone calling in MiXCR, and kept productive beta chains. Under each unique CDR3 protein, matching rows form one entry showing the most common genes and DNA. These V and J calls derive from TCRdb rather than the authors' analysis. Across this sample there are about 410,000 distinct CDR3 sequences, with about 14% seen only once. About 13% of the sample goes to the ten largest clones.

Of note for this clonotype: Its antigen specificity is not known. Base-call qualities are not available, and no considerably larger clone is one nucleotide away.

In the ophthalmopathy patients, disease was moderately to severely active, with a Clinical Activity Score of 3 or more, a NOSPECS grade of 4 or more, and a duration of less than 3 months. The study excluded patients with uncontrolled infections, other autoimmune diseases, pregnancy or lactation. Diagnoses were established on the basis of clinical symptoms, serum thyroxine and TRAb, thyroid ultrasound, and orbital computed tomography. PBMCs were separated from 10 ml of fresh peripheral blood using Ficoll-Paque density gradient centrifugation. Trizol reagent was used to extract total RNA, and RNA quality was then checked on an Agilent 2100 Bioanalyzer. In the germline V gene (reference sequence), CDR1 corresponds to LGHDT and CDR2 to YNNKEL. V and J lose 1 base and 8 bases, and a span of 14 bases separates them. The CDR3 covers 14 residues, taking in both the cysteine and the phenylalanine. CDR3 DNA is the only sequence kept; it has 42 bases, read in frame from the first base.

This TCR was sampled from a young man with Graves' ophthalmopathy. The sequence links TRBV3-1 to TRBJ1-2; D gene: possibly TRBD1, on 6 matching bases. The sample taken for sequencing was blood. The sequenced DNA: TGTGCCAGCAGCCAAGGAGAAAGGGGGAACGGCTACACCTTC. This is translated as CASSQGERGNGYTF.